A single sample gave rise to the 27 T cell receptor beta chains below, sequenced in a study of T-cell memory formation after mild COVID-19. TCRdb reprocessed the 5' RACE reads with MiXCR, giving one entry per CDR3 protein. This sample has around 300,000 distinct CDR3 sequences, with around 13% found just once. Sequencing input: PBMCs or a T cell subset sorted from them (not recorded which). The receptor set was obtained from a man younger than 30 who had mild COVID-19 (a few samples of this study predate the infection). Cell type and time point are not known.

The chain combines TRBV4-2 with TRBJ2-7; perhaps TRBD1 as D (6 bases). V lost 0 bases and J lost 3, with 15 bases in between. Germline-derived CDR1 and CDR2 are LGHNA and YNFKEQ. The CDR3 has 16 residues. The CDR3 loop is CASSQDLTGPGYEQYF. CDR3 nucleotide sequence: TGTGCCAGCAGCCAAGACCTGACAGGACCCGGCTACGAGCAGTACTTC.

This clonotype occurred many times. A read error may produce the germline difference seen at one junction end. The rearrangement uses TRBV7-2 and TRBJ2-4; D unresolved. The length of the CDR3 is 12 residues. CDR1 is SGHTA and CDR2 is FQGNSA in the germline V gene. CDR3 sequence: CASSFPPGHFDF. DNA of the CDR3: TGTGCCAGCAGCTTCCCACCGGGTCATTTTGACTTC.

The V call is TRBV12-3 or TRBV12-4, the J call TRBJ2-5, with D perhaps TRBD2 (6 bases). CDR3 length: 16 residues. V lost 6 bases to trimming and J lost 10 bases, with 27 bases between them. CDR3: CASSQVAGSEAEDQYF. The DNA for the CDR3 is TGTGCCAGCAGCCAGGTTGCGGGGAGTGAGGCAGAGGACCAGTACTTC.

The J gene is TRBJ2-7, the V gene TRBV5-4; D possibly matches TRBD1 or TRBD2 (5 bases each). Trimming pared 4 bases from V and 2 bases from J, leaving 13 bases between. The CDR3 covers 14 residues. The germline V gene encodes CDR1 SGHNT and CDR2 YYREEE (reference sequence). DNA of the CDR3: TGTGCCAGCAGCCTTTACCTGGGGGCCTACGAGCAGTACTTC. Translating it yields CASSLYLGAYEQYF.

This clonotype was detected a few times. The gene calls are TRBV24-1 and TRBJ2-3, with D perhaps assigned TRBD1 or TRBD2 (5 bases each). Deletions cut 9 bases from V and 8 bases from J, with 11 bases between. The CDR3 extends over 11 amino acids. Germline CDR1 is KGHDR and CDR2 is SFDVKD. CDR3 bases: TGTGCCACCGGGACCCCAGGTACGCAGTATTTT. This translates into CATGTPGTQYF.

This clonotype was found a few times. The J gene is TRBJ1-1, the V gene TRBV12-3 or TRBV12-4; no definite D call. V lost 3 bases and J lost 4, with 15 bases in between. This CDR3 is 15 amino acids long. DNA of the CDR3: TGTGCCAGCAGTTTCCAAGACGGATGGGGCACTGAAGCTTTCTTT. Amino acid sequence: CASSFQDGWGTEAFF.

The rearrangement links TRBV5-1 to TRBJ2-3, with TRBD1 matching over 7 bases. The CDR3 extends over 15 amino acids. After removal of 4 bases from V and 1 base from J, the junction contained 6 bases not matched to a gene. Per the germline V gene, CDR1 is SGHRS and CDR2 is YFSETQ. The chain's CDR3 is CASSLTGVRTDTQYF. DNA of the CDR3: TGCGCCAGCAGCCTAACAGGGGTTCGCACAGATACGCAGTATTTT.

The V call is TRBV23-1, the J call TRBJ2-5; TRBD1 matches at 10 bases. TRBV23-1 is an open reading frame whose function is uncertain. The V and J ends lost 4 bases and 5 bases, in that order; junction bases with no gene match: 7. This CDR3 spans 15 amino acids. The CDR3 loop reads CASSLGTGEGETQYF. CDR3 coding DNA: TGCGCCAGCAGTCTGGGGACAGGGGAGGGGGAGACCCAGTACTTC.

CDR3 sequence reads: CASMGGDYEQYF. The CDR3 DNA reads TGTGCCAGCATGGGCGGAGACTACGAGCAGTACTTC. V usage is TRBV2 and J usage is TRBJ2-7, with D uncertain. The CDR3 contains 12 residues. From germline, CDR1 is SNHLY and CDR2 FYNNEI. Trimming cost V 7 bases and J 3 bases, with 10 bases left between them.

This rearrangement joins TRBV24-1 to TRBJ2-1; D is perhaps TRBD1 or TRBD2 (6 bases each). This CDR3 spans 15 amino acids. Looked up from germline, CDR1 is KGHDR and CDR2 is SFDVKD. Trimming cost V 5 bases and J 7 bases, with 17 bases left between them. As DNA, the CDR3 is TGTGCCACCAGTGTCACGGGGGCCGCTGGAAATGAGCAGTTCTTC. As protein: CATSVTGAAGNEQFF.

This chain connects TRBV4-1 to TRBJ1-4; 9 nucleotides line up with TRBD1. CDR3 size: 16 residues. CDR1 and CDR2 (germline): MGHRA, YSYEKL. After removal of 0 bases from V and 5 bases from J, the junction contained 4 bases not matched to a gene. CDR3: CASSQERGTGNEKLFF. Written as DNA, the CDR3 is TGCGCCAGCAGCCAAGAGAGAGGGACAGGGAATGAAAAACTGTTTTTT.

The chain recombines TRBV28 with TRBJ2-3, with D tentatively TRBD2 (5 bases). The CDR3 spans 13 residues. From germline, CDR1 is MDHEN and CDR2 SYDVKM. Trimming left V 5 bases short and J 8 bases short, with 14 bases between. CDR3 amino acids: CASSLALRGTQYF. CDR3 DNA sequence: TGTGCCAGCAGTCTGGCCCTACGGGGTACGCAGTATTTT. The complete variable domain, with remaining parts taken from reference TRBV28 and TRBJ2-3, reads DVKVTQSSRYLVKRTGEKVFLECVQDMDHENMFWYRQDPGLGLRLIYFSYDVKMKEKGDIPEGYSVSREKKERFSLILESASTNQTSMYLCASSLALRGTQYFGPGTRLTVL.

This chain links TRBV20-1 with TRBJ2-1; D is possibly TRBD2 (7 bases). CDR3 length: 16 amino acids. CDR1 is DFQATT, CDR2 SNEGSKA, per germline (reference sequence). Trimming pared 6 bases from V and 7 bases from J, leaving 25 bases between. DNA for the CDR3: TGCAGTGCCGCGAAATATGGGGGGGGCTTAGGGAATGAGCAGTTCTTC. Translation: CSAAKYGGGLGNEQFF.

This clonotype showed up just a few times. V gene TRBV5-1 combines with J gene TRBJ2-7; D not certain. The germline V gene has CDR1 SGHRS and CDR2 YFSETQ. The CDR3 consists of 13 residues. V lost 2 bases and J 1 base, leaving 7 bases between the germline ends. CDR3 amino acids: CASSFDISYEQYV. The CDR3 nucleotides read TGCGCCAGCAGCTTTGACATTTCCTACGAGCAGTACGTC.

In this sample, this clonotype turned up once. The genes are TRBV9 and TRBJ2-1; no clear D. Germline V CDR1 and CDR2: SGDLS, YYNGEE. Trimming took off 0 bases at V and 15 bases at J, with 16 bases between the two ends. This CDR3 comprises 13 residues. CDR3 nucleotides: TGTGCCAGCAGCGTAGCTGGACCGCCCTCGGTGTTCTTC. This codes for CASSVAGPPSVFF.

The rearrangement joins TRBV7-9 to TRBJ2-3, with D tentatively TRBD1 or TRBD2 (6 bases each). The V end lost 4 bases, the J end lost 3 bases, and 17 bases lay between the germline ends. In germline, CDR1 is SEHNR, CDR2 FQNEAQ (reference sequence). CDR3 size: 16 residues. In nucleotides, the CDR3 is TGTGCCAGCAGCTACCCGGGGCAGGGGAGGACAGATACGCAGTATTTT. Translated, it gives CASSYPGQGRTDTQYF. The entire variable domain, with the rest obtained from reference TRBV7-9 and TRBJ2-3, is as follows: DTGVSQNPRHKITKRGQNVTFRCDPISEHNRLYWYRQTLGQGPEFLTYFQNEAQLEKSRLLSDRFSAERPKGSFSTLEIQRTEQGDSAMYLCASSYPGQGRTDTQYFGPGTRLTVL.

This clonotype appeared a single time. The chain combines TRBV2 with TRBJ1-4; TRBD1 agrees at 10 bases. Looked up from germline, CDR1 is SNHLY and CDR2 is FYNNEI. The CDR3 has 14 residues. V lost 8 bases, J lost 8 bases, and 8 bases stayed unmatched. The CDR3 bases are TGTGCCAGCCGTAAGGGGACAGGGGCCGAAAAACTGTTTTTT. Its translation: CASRKGTGAEKLFF.

This clonotype came up a few times. This rearrangement joins TRBV11-3 to TRBJ2-3; no clear D. Between the trimmed V and J ends, which lost 1 base and 3 bases, there was a span of 8 bases. The CDR3 length is 14 residues. Germline-derived CDR1 and CDR2 are SGHNT and YENEEA. In nucleotides, the CDR3 is TGTGCCAGCAGCTTAGGACACCCTACAGATACGCAGTATTTT. The encoded protein is CASSLGHPTDTQYF.

The sample holds many counts of this clonotype. This rearrangement joins TRBV5-1 to TRBJ2-3; possibly TRBD1 for D (5 bases). V was cut by 4 bases and J by 1 base, with 16 bases left in between. Germline CDR1 is SGHRS and CDR2 is YFSETQ. This CDR3 has 16 residues. Here the CDR3 DNA reads TGCGCCAGCAGCGGTTCAGCAGGGATGGGCACAGATACGCAGTATTTT. Translating gives CASSGSAGMGTDTQYF.

This clonotype appeared a few times. J is TRBJ2-6 and V is TRBV29-1, with TRBD1 identical over 7 bases. Per the germline V gene, CDR1 is SQVTM and CDR2 is ANQGSEA. V was clipped by 7 bases and J by 4 bases; unmatched bases: 16. This CDR3 comprises 17 residues. CDR3 residues: CSARVGGAAAGANVLTF. As DNA, the CDR3 is TGCAGCGCCCGAGTAGGGGGCGCGGCGGCAGGGGCCAACGTCCTGACTTTC. The entire variable domain, with the rest obtained from reference TRBV29-1 and TRBJ2-6, is as follows: SAVISQKPSRDICQRGTSLTIQCQVDSQVTMMFWYRQQPGQSLTLIATANQGSEATYESGFVIDKFPISRPNLTFSTLTVSNMSPEDSSIYLCSARVGGAAAGANVLTFGAGSRLTVL.

The CDR3 loop is CATSRGEVSRNTIYF. Written as DNA, the CDR3 is TGTGCCACCAGCAGAGGAGAAGTCTCCAGAAACACCATATATTTT. The V call is TRBV15, the J call TRBJ1-3, with D unclear. Germline loops: CDR1 LNHNV, CDR2 YYDKDF (reference sequence). Between the trimmed V and J ends, which lost 1 base and 5 bases, there was a span of 12 bases. This CDR3 region has 15 residues.

Many counts were recorded for this clonotype. This sequence joins TRBV7-9 and TRBJ2-5, with D possibly being TRBD1 (6 bases). CDR1 is SEHNR, CDR2 FQNEAQ, per germline (reference sequence). Trimming left V 6 bases short and J 4 bases short, with 12 bases between. The CDR3 is 13 amino acids. The CDR3, as DNA: TGTGCCAGCAGTCTCCAGGGGCGAGAGACCCAGTACTTC. This sequence encodes CASSLQGRETQYF.

The chain carries TRBV7-9 and TRBJ2-1; TRBD2 matches at 11 bases. Germline values: CDR1 SEHNR, CDR2 FQNEAQ (reference sequence). This CDR3 region has 17 residues. With 4 bases clipped from V and 4 bases from J, the junction kept 9 bases outside the gene matches. Here the CDR3 reads CASSSSRLAGSYNEQFF. The CDR3 nucleotides read TGTGCCAGCAGCTCATCACGACTAGCGGGATCGTACAATGAGCAGTTCTTC.

The chain recombines TRBV28 with TRBJ1-1; D possibly corresponds to TRBD1 (5 bases). The length of the CDR3 is 15 residues. Germline values: CDR1 MDHEN, CDR2 SYDVKM. Trimming shortened V by 7 bases and J by 6 bases, and 21 bases separated the two germline ends. The CDR3 loop reads CASTIGGSLGPEAFF. CDR3 coding DNA: TGTGCCAGCACCATCGGGGGGTCCCTCGGCCCTGAAGCTTTCTTT.

This chain joins TRBV20-1 and TRBJ2-1; TRBD2 agrees at 7 bases. Germline CDR1 is DFQATT and CDR2 is SNEGSKA (reference sequence). J was trimmed by 10 bases and V by 3 bases; bases with no gene match: 9. The CDR3 covers 13 residues. The CDR3 sequence is CSARERLAGEQFF. CDR3 in DNA: TGCAGTGCTAGGGAGAGACTAGCCGGGGAGCAGTTCTTC.

This clonotype was counted only a few times. The chain links TRBV6-5 to TRBJ2-5; D not resolved. Germline V gives CDR1 MNHEY, CDR2 SVGAGI. V shed 0 bases and J shed 5 bases, with 13 bases lying between them. CDR3 length equals 15 residues. As DNA, the CDR3 is TGTGCCAGCAGTTACTCTAGTGGGTTGGGTGAGACCCAGTACTTC. This codes for CASSYSSGLGETQYF.

The V call is TRBV6-5, the J call TRBJ1-5; D is undetermined. Germline loops: CDR1 MNHEY, CDR2 SVGAGI. The V end was cut by 0 bases, the J end by 7 bases, with 7 bases between. The CDR3 runs to 13 residues. The CDR3 here is CASSYSEGQPQHF. DNA of the CDR3: TGTGCCAGCAGTTACTCGGAAGGGCAGCCCCAGCATTTT.